Included here is one T cell receptor beta chain sequence, with context. Antigen unknown. This record belongs to a study of vaccination effects on CD4 cells after COVID-19. Under the ViraFEST assay, PBMC were stimulated with viral peptide pools so that antigen-specific CD4+ T cells expanded. Sequencing was performed afterwards. Subsequent to a culture period of 10 to 11 days, CD4+ T cells were isolated. The person was diagnosed with PCR-confirmed SARS-CoV-2 infection between March and December 2020. Using immunoSEQ multiplex PCR, the repertoire was profiled, and TCRdb retains in-frame clones only, with some absent. This table has about 70,000 clones, 65% to 85% appearing once. The junction had 9 bases not matched to a gene; V was cut back by 4 bases and J by 3 bases. This CDR3 region has 15 residues. Germline CDR1 and CDR2: SGHRS and YFSETQ.

The gene calls are TRBV5-1 and TRBJ2-7, with 8 nucleotides matching TRBD1. This clonotype was obtained from a human donor who had a prior SARS-CoV-2 infection. This sample comprised CD4+ T cells from PBMCs cultured with HIV peptides, obtained before COVID-19 vaccination. Subset described: HIV-1 Nef peptide pool negative control/reference culture. CDR3 amino acids: CASSPPWTGIYEQYF. CDR3 DNA sequence: TGCGCCAGCAGCCCACCCTGGACAGGGATCTACGAGCAGTACTTC.